The following is a T cell receptor beta chain sequence with its context. The data originate from a study of shared clonotypes between healthy human individuals. Some clones are missing from TCRdb's copy, which holds only in-frame ones; the method was immunoSEQ multiplex PCR. The table shows about 2 million clones, with roughly 94% occurring only once. Sequencing input: naive CD4+ T cells sorted from blood. The subset here: CD45RA+ positively selected. The clonotype originates from a man younger than 35 in good health.

Written as DNA, the CDR3 is TGCGCCAGCAGCTTAGGAGGGAGCGGGGCAGGGGCCAACGTCCTGACTTTC. As protein: CASSLGGSGAGANVLTF. V is TRBV5-1 and J is TRBJ2-6; TRBD2 matches at 7 bases. CDR3 length: 17 amino acids. CDR1 and CDR2 (germline): SGHRS, YFSETQ. The V gene end was trimmed by 2 bases and the J gene end by 4 bases; junction bases not matched to a gene: 9. The full variable domain, in which reference TRBV5-1 and TRBJ2-6 provide the parts outside the CDR3, is KAGVTQTPRYLIKTRGQQVTLSCSPISGHRSVSWYQQTPGQGLQFLFEYFSETQRNKGNFPGRFSGRQFSNSRSEMNVSTLELGDSALYLCASSLGGSGAGANVLTFGAGSRLTVL.